This TCR beta chain was retrieved from a study of T-cell reconstitution after alpha-beta-depleted transplantation in children. In its sample, this clonotype was seen a few times. As it was prepared, the TCRbeta library received unique molecular identifiers. A single record per CDR3 protein comes from TCRdb applying MiXCR to the PCR reads. The profile shows around 410,000 distinct CDR3 sequences, approximately 11% of them singletons. V lost 2 bases, J lost 6 bases, and 3 bases stayed unmatched. The CDR3 has 15 amino acids. Germline V gene sequence: CDR1 MNHEY, CDR2 SMNVEV (reference sequence). The chain carries TRBV27 and TRBJ2-2; TRBD2 matches 10 bases. The specimen comprised PBMCs from the stem cell graft donor, sampled from the stem cell graft. This sequence was found in a human donor who donated a stem cell graft to a child with acute myeloid leukemia. CDR3 protein: CASSLRSGRAGELFF. As DNA, the CDR3 is TGTGCCAGCAGTTTAAGAAGCGGGAGGGCCGGGGAGCTGTTTTTT.